A selection of T cell receptor beta chains follows, all from one sample in a study of OX40 agonist ivuxolimab in advanced cancers. Generated by immunoSEQ multiplex PCR, the TCRdb table keeps only in-frame clones and is missing some. Of approximately 70,000 clones listed, 87% are singletons. The material was CD4+ or CD8+ T cells sorted from blood, obtained in a trial of the OX40 agonist ivuxolimab. The origin of the receptors is an adult with an advanced solid tumor such as melanoma, head and neck, liver or kidney cancer. CDR3s include the opening cysteine and the closing phenylalanine or tryptophan. Clone size appears in some rows only: once, few, many, or a class for an expanded clone.

clone size	V gene	J gene	CDR3 protein
-	TRBV19	TRBJ1-6	CASAGTGQSPLHF
-	TRBV9	TRBJ2-3	CASSVGGQPSTDTQYF
-	TRBV4-2	TRBJ2-3	CASTLSEGTDTQYF
few	TRBV10-3	TRBJ1-1	CAISESSPYAAFF
-	TRBV27	TRBJ1-1	CASSSPTMNTEAFF
-	TRBV28	TRBJ1-1	CASRKLTRVNTEAFF
-	TRBV29-1	TRBJ1-2	CSVSLDGPYGYTF
-	TRBV9	TRBJ2-5	CASSVFGETQYF
once	TRBV7-6	TRBJ2-7	CASSPTGLYEQYF
once	TRBV5-6	TRBJ2-7	CASSSANSYEQYF
-	TRBV5-1	TRBJ2-7	CASSGQSYEQYF
-	TRBV15	TRBJ2-1	CATSGNHNEQFF
-	TRBV19	TRBJ1-5	CASSPQARWPQHF
-	TRBV30	TRBJ2-4	CAWTRDRGILAKNIQYF
-	TRBV4-1	TRBJ2-4	CASSQELAGTKNIQYF
-	TRBV4-1	TRBJ2-5	CASSHPISGREETQYF
-	TRBV5-4	TRBJ2-1	CASSRGQGVYNEQFF
-	TRBV27	TRBJ1-2	CASRGQGRYGYTF
-	TRBV5-1	TRBJ2-7	CASSPGDRAYEQYF
-	TRBV7-9	TRBJ1-3	CASSTGGSSGNTIYF
-	TRBV7-8	TRBJ1-4	CASSSGTAGRSTNEKLFF
-	TRBV2	TRBJ2-7	CASSEGSYEQYF
once	TRBV19	TRBJ1-1	CASSQTLNTEAFF
-	TRBV5-5	TRBJ1-2	CASSLRMIDGDTKNYGYTF
once	TRBV5-4	TRBJ2-1	CASSLIAGSYNEQFF
-	TRBV5-1	TRBJ1-1	CASSLETGGMNTEAFF
-	TRBV5-1	TRBJ2-7	CASSTRTGRVGEQYF
-	TRBV7-3	TRBJ1-1	CASSATGAGTEAFF
-	TRBV10-3	TRBJ2-6	CAISDRGSGANVLTF
once	TRBV5-5	TRBJ1-5	CASSTGQGASNQPQHF
-	TRBV29-1	TRBJ2-3	CSVAKGDSRDTQYF
-	TRBV18	TRBJ2-3	CASSLGTSGADTQYF